Listed below are T cell receptor beta chains from one sample, sequenced in a study of shared clonotypes between healthy human individuals. The repertoire was sequenced with immunoSEQ multiplex PCR; TCRdb's copy has only in-frame clones and lacks some. Among roughly 1,500,000 clones listed, approximately 98.5% were seen once. Sequenced: naive CD4+ T cells sorted from blood. Source of these receptors: a man under 40 in good health. Both conserved end residues are part of each CDR3.

length: 16
V: TRBV6-4
J: TRBJ2-1
CDR3: CASSEFFHLLGYEQFF

length: 15
V: TRBV7-6
J: TRBJ2-7
CDR3: CASSFQLAGGYEQYF

length: 15
V: TRBV10-3
J: TRBJ2-1
CDR3: CAISESTSGIQKGLF

length: 14
V: TRBV9
J: TRBJ2-5
CDR3: CASSAGQIQETQYF

length: 13
V: TRBV4-1
J: TRBJ1-4
CDR3: CASSQGRDGKLFF

length: 14
V: TRBV2
J: TRBJ1-2
CDR3: CASSSEGTTYGYTF

length: 13
V: TRBV4-3
J: TRBJ1-2
CDR3: CASSLQGGVGYTF

length: 14
V: TRBV6-5
J: TRBJ1-1
CDR3: CASSYSRGPTEAFF

length: 18
V: TRBV6-1
J: TRBJ2-2
CDR3: CASSEVSWTYAGSGELFF

length: 15
V: TRBV4-3
J: TRBJ2-7
CDR3: CASSPGLDGSYEQYF

length: 12
V: TRBV6-6
J: TRBJ1-4
CDR3: CASSYPGEKLFF

length: 16
V: TRBV5-4
J: TRBJ2-7
CDR3: CASSLGPSGNVDEQYF

length: 12
V: TRBV6-1
J: TRBJ1-1
CDR3: CASSLRAWGAFF

length: 14
V: TRBV6-1
J: TRBJ1-5
CDR3: CASSEATGQQPQHF

length: 15
V: TRBV18
J: TRBJ1-2
CDR3: CASSLGTQTTYGYTF

length: 15
V: TRBV27
J: TRBJ2-7
CDR3: CASRPLDIARDSPHF

length: 16
V: TRBV11-2
J: TRBJ2-5
CDR3: CASSSGTGMFQETQYF